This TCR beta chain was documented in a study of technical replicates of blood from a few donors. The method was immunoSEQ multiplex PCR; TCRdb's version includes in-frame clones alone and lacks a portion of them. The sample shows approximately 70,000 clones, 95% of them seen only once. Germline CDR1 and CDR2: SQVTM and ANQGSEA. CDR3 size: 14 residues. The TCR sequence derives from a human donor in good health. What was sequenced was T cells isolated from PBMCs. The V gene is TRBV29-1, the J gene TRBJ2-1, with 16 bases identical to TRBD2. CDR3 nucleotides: TGCAGTGCTGTACCGGGACTAGCGGGAGGGGAGCAGTTCTTC. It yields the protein CSAVPGLAGGEQFF.